This T cell receptor (beta chain) is drawn from a study of T cell repertoires in ileal Crohn's disease. Study information: Postoperative therapy was given to about half: 11 thiopurines, fewer than 20 anti-TNF agents. Biopsies of the neoterminal ileum at postoperative colonoscopy form M6 samples.

V shed 8 bases and J shed 8 bases, with 16 bases lying between them. Per the germline V gene, CDR1 is ENHRY and CDR2 is SYGVKD. CDR3 length equals 13 residues. Measured with immunoSEQ multiplex PCR; TCRdb has only the in-frame clones, and not every one. The top ten hold over 2% of the sample, which has more than 50,000 clones, 85% to 90% seen once. Time point reported: neoterminal ileum biopsy at postoperative endoscopy, about 6 months after surgery. This clonotype originated in an adult with Crohn's disease. Material: ileal tissue. The V call is TRBV10-3, the J call TRBJ2-1, with TRBD2 as a possible D gene (6 bases). CDR3 loop: CAIRGSLVDEQFF. DNA of the CDR3: TGTGCCATCCGGGGGAGTTTAGTTGATGAGCAGTTCTTC.